This TCR beta chain was sequenced during a study of blood T cell repertoires in COVID-19. Study information: PBMCs, B-cell-depleted T cells, or T cells were the source of the cDNA or gDNA that made up the material.

The study recruited people aged 18 to 89 years across under 25 US areas. Only in-frame clones appear in the TCRdb table, and some are missing; sequencing was by immunoSEQ multiplex PCR. The top ten clones hold about 6.3% of a sample with 150,000 to 200,000 clones, roughly 90% of them seen once. V lost 5 bases, J lost 12 bases, and 20 bases lay in between. The V gene's germline CDR1 is MNHEY and CDR2 SVGAGI. There are 13 residues in the CDR3. Sequencing used PBMCs or T cells enriched from blood (not recorded which). The genes are TRBV6-5 and TRBJ2-7, with a weak D call TRBD1 (6 bases). This clonotype was sampled from a woman aged 50 to 60 who had recovered from COVID-19. DNA for the CDR3: TGTGCCAGCAGTCAGGACAGTCCCCAGAATCTGTACTTC. The encoded protein is CASSQDSPQNLYF.